This note documents a single T cell receptor beta chain sequence. The germline V and J ends were trimmed by 0 bases and 2 bases, with 21 bases remaining between them. Germline V lookup: CDR1 SGDLS, CDR2 YYNGEE. The CDR3 totals 19 residues. These data come from a study of T cell changes during pregnancy in multiple sclerosis. The method was immunoSEQ multiplex PCR; TCRdb's version includes in-frame clones alone and lacks a portion of them. The profile shows 45,000 to 50,000 clones, approximately 90% of them singletons. This receptor was identified in a female donor in good health, enrolled as a control in a pregnancy study. The source was CD4+ T cells from peripheral blood mononuclear cells, collected in the second trimester of pregnancy. The chain couples TRBV9 to TRBJ1-5, with D possibly being TRBD1 (6 bases). For the CDR3, the DNA is TGTGCCAGCAGCGTAGATTCGGTCTCGGGGGGCCTGGGCAATCAGCCCCAGCATTTT. It specifies CASSVDSVSGGLGNQPQHF. The full variable domain, completed using reference TRBV9 and TRBJ1-5, is DSGVTQTPKHLITATGQRVTLRCSPRSGDLSVYWYQQSLDQGLQFLIQYYNGEERAKGNILERFSAQQFPDLHSELNLSSLELGDSALYFCASSVDSVSGGLGNQPQHFGDGTRLSIL.